The 16 T cell receptor beta chains presented below share a single source sample, sequenced in a study of TIL therapy for anti-PD-1-resistant metastatic lung cancer. The immunoSEQ assay was v3. The method was immunoSEQ multiplex PCR; TCRdb's version includes in-frame clones alone and lacks a portion of them. Counted here are over 4,500 clones, roughly 67% occurring once; the ten biggest clones make up 9.5%. Time point of the sample: pre-treatment sample, taken before nivolumab and TIL therapy. Most excised metastases sampled were pleural nodules or supraclavicular lymph nodes. The material sequenced was tumor tissue, taken at baseline. These receptors came from a man in his 70s with non-small cell lung cancer.

The gene calls are TRBV5-1 and TRBJ1-2; weak D call: TRBD1 (6 bases). In germline, CDR1 is SGHRS, CDR2 YFSETQ. Between the trimmed V and J ends, which lost 6 bases and 3 bases, there was a span of 21 bases. The CDR3 is 16 amino acids. CDR3 in DNA: TGCGCCAGCAAACTCGCCGTGCAGGGGACCTACTATGGCTACACCTTC. Protein sequence: CASKLAVQGTYYGYTF.

V usage is TRBV6-1 and J usage is TRBJ1-5, with 7 nucleotides matching TRBD1. With V trimmed by 4 bases and J by 7 bases, 7 bases remained unmatched. CDR1 is MNHNS, CDR2 SASEGT, per germline. The length of the CDR3 is 14 residues. The chain's CDR3 is CASSANRGRQPQHF. The CDR3 nucleotides are TGTGCCAGCAGTGCAAACAGGGGCCGGCAGCCCCAGCATTTT.

The chain couples TRBV28 to TRBJ2-7; 7 nucleotides agree with TRBD1. CDR1 MDHEN and CDR2 SYDVKM come from the germline V gene. V shed 9 bases and J 5 bases; nucleotides not matched to a gene: 7. The CDR3 is 12 residues long. CDR3 sequence (DNA): TGTGCCAGTCCCGACAGGGACCACGAGCAGTACTTC. This sequence encodes CASPDRDHEQYF.

The V gene is TRBV19, the J gene TRBJ2-5, with a weak D call TRBD1 (6 bases). The germline CDR1 and CDR2 sequences are LNHDA and SQIVND (reference sequence). The ends were cut back, 4 bases at V and 2 bases at J, with 14 bases in the middle. This CDR3 is built from 15 residues. The CDR3 coding sequence is TGTGCCAGTAGTAAGGGGGACGGCCCACAAGAGACCCAGTACTTC. Translating gives CASSKGDGPQETQYF.

The chain carries TRBV9 and TRBJ2-3, with D maybe TRBD2 (5 bases). CDR1 and CDR2 (germline): SGDLS, YYNGEE. V was cut by 4 bases and J by 1 base, with 10 bases left in between. The CDR3 contains 14 residues. DNA for the CDR3: TGTGCCAGCAGCAATAGCGCCGGCACAGATACGCAGTATTTT. Translated, it gives CASSNSAGTDTQYF. The full variable domain, rest sourced from reference TRBV9 and TRBJ2-3, is DSGVTQTPKHLITATGQRVTLRCSPRSGDLSVYWYQQSLDQGLQFLIQYYNGEERAKGNILERFSAQQFPDLHSELNLSSLELGDSALYFCASSNSAGTDTQYFGPGTRLTVL.

V is TRBV4-3 and J is TRBJ1-3; D unresolved. Trimming pared 4 bases from V and 0 bases from J, leaving 10 bases between. Germline V lookup: CDR1 LGHNA, CDR2 YSLEER. The CDR3 length is 15 residues. As DNA, the CDR3 is TGCGCCAGCAGCCGTCGGGCCCTCTCTGGAAACACCATATATTTT. Translating it yields CASSRRALSGNTIYF.

This clone was counted a few times. This chain joins TRBV14 and TRBJ2-7; TRBD2 matches 7 bases. The CDR3 covers 14 residues. Germline CDR1 and CDR2: SGHDN and FVKESK. V shed 5 bases and J 5 bases; nucleotides not matched to a gene: 9. This CDR3 reads CASSFGGGPDEQYF. As DNA, the CDR3 is TGTGCCAGCAGCTTCGGCGGGGGTCCTGACGAGCAGTACTTC.

J is TRBJ1-1 and V is TRBV5-1; D possibly corresponds to TRBD1 (6 bases). The germline CDR1 and CDR2 sequences are SGHRS and YFSETQ. Trimming took off 4 bases at V and 8 bases at J, with 21 bases between the two ends. The CDR3 extends over 15 amino acids. CDR3 region: CASSLDSPRTREAFF. The CDR3 bases are TGCGCCAGCAGCCTGGACAGCCCTCGAACACGAGAAGCTTTCTTT.

This clone was detected a few times. The rearrangement joins TRBV30 to TRBJ2-3, with 9 bases fitting TRBD2. CDR1 is GTSNPN, CDR2 SVGIG, per germline (reference sequence). J lost 4 bases, V lost 6 bases, and 8 bases had no gene match. CDR3 length equals 14 residues. This CDR3 is CACVSGSMADTQYF. The CDR3 bases are TGTGCCTGTGTTAGCGGGAGTATGGCAGATACGCAGTATTTT.

This chain links TRBV5-6 with TRBJ2-6; the D is unclear. Germline assignment: CDR1 SGHDT and CDR2 YYEEEE. The CDR3 extends over 14 amino acids. The V gene lost 0 bases and the J gene lost 1 base, with 2 bases spanning the gap. CDR3 loop: CASSLGSGANVLTF. The DNA of the CDR3 is TGTGCCAGCAGCTTGGGGTCTGGGGCCAACGTCCTGACTTTC.

This rearrangement joins TRBV11-3 to TRBJ2-2; 7 bases map to TRBD2. V lost 5 bases to trimming and J lost 7 bases; unmatched junction nucleotides: 4. This CDR3 comprises 13 residues. Germline assignment: CDR1 SGHNT and CDR2 YENEEA. CDR3 loop: CASSSGDVGELFF. The CDR3 DNA reads TGTGCCAGCAGCAGCGGGGACGTCGGGGAGCTGTTTTTT. Using reference TRBV11-3 and TRBJ2-2 for the parts outside the CDR3, the full variable domain is EAGVVQSPRYKIIEKKQPVAFWCNPISGHNTLYWYLQNLGQGPELLIRYENEEAVDDSQLPKDRFSAERLKGVDSTLKIQPAELGDSAVYLCASSSGDVGELFFGEGSRLTVL.

The chain combines TRBV5-1 with TRBJ1-3; D remains unclear. This CDR3 spans 13 amino acids. V lost 4 bases to trimming and J lost 0 bases, with 5 bases between them. Germline loops: CDR1 SGHRS, CDR2 YFSETQ. Here the CDR3 DNA reads TGCGCCAGCAGCGAGAGCTCTGGAAACACCATATATTTT. Its translation: CASSESSGNTIYF.

This sequence joins TRBV5-1 and TRBJ2-1; 12 bases align to TRBD2. V was clipped by 4 bases and J by 7 bases; unmatched bases: 9. The CDR3 runs 16 residues. Germline lookup yields CDR1 SGHRS and CDR2 YFSETQ. CDR3 sequence reads: CASSTTSGSSQNEQFF. DNA for the CDR3: TGCGCCAGCAGCACGACTAGCGGGAGTTCTCAGAATGAGCAGTTCTTC.

This chain links TRBV5-6 with TRBJ2-4, with 9 bases that match TRBD1. The germline gives CDR1 SGHDT, CDR2 YYEEEE. This CDR3 has 16 amino acids. V trimming: 3 bases; J trimming: 8 bases; junction bases outside the gene matches: 12. CDR3 sequence (DNA): TGTGCCAGCAGCTCAGTCCCGGGACAGGGTTCGGACATTCAGTACTTC. Translating it yields CASSSVPGQGSDIQYF.

The chain carries TRBV19 and TRBJ2-7; 11 bases match TRBD2. The CDR3 sequence is 15 residues long. V was pared by 1 base and J by 3 bases, with 2 bases of the junction left unmatched. Germline assignment: CDR1 LNHDA and CDR2 SQIVND (reference sequence). CDR3 sequence: CASSIATSGSYEQYF. The CDR3 region has the DNA TGTGCCAGTAGTATAGCAACTAGCGGGAGCTACGAGCAGTACTTC.

The chain joins TRBV7-2 to TRBJ2-5; the match to TRBD2 covers 8 bases. This CDR3 contains 17 residues. Germline V gene lookup returns CDR1 SGHTA and CDR2 FQGNSA. Trimming took 3 bases from V and 4 from J; bases not matched to a gene: 13. The CDR3 region has the DNA TGTGCCAGCAGCTTCCCCGGTTCAGCGGGAGTTGGAGAGACCCAGTACTTC. It is translated as CASSFPGSAGVGETQYF.